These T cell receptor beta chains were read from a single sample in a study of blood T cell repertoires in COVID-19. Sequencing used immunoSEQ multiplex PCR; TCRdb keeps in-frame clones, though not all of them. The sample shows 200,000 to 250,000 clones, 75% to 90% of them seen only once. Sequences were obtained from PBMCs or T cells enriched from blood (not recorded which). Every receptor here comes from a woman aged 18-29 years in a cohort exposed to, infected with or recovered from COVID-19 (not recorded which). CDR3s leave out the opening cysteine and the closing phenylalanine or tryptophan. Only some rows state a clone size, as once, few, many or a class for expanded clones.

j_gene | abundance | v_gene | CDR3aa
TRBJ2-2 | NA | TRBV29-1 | SALPDRSTGELF
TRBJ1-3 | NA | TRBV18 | ASSPEGASSGNTIY
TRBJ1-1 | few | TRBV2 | ASSFTENTEAF
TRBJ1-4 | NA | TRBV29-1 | SVQGGNEKLF
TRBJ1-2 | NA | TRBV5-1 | ASSLEPQDGYT
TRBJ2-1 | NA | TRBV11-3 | ASSYHRATYNEQF
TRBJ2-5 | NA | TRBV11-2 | ASSLGGSQGAETQY
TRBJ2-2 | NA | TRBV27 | ASSPGLGLGELF
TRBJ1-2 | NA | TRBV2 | ASREDTSNYGYT
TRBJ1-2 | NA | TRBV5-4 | ASSLTSTGIRGYT
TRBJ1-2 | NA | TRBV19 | ASTRGTGGLNYGYT
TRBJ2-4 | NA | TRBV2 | ASSRDRGGQNIQY
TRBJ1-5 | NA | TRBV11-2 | ASSLDRNRPQH
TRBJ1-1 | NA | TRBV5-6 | ASNRNTEAF
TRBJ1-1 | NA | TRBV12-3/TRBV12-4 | ASSRDSLGEAF
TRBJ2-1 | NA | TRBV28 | ASSSAGQGSYNEQF
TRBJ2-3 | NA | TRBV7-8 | ASSLGGLAGGPYRTDTQY
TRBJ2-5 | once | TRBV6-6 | ASRARYQETQY
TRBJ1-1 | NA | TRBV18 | ASSTDSPAEAF
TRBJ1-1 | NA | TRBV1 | TSSQEPTAGTEAF
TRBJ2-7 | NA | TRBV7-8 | ASSPGTFEQY
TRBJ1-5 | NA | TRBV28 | ASIADRRQPQH
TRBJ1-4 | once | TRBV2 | ASSARTAQKLF
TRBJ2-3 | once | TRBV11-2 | ASSLDTPWSGSPGDTQY
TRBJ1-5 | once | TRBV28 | ASSGQRYQPQH
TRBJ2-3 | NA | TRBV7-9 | ATQLGTDTQY
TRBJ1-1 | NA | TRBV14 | ASSDYGVAGTEAF
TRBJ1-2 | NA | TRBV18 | ASSPGKGYYGYT
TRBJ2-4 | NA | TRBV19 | ASSKPTGGRNIQY
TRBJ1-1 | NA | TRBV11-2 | ASSPPVYTEAF
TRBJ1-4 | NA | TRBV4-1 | ASNMYSHNEKLF
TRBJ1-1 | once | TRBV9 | ASSVGRGSSTEAF
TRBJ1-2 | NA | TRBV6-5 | ASGHNYGYT
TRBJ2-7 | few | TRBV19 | ASSPGQVYEQY
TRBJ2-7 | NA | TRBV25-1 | ASSTEGLVQY
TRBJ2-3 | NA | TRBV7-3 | ASPPKAGGMSDTQY
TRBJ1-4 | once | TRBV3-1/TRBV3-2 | ASSFGTGIEKLF
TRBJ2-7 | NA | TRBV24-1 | ATAGPTYEQY
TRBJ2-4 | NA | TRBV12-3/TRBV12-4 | ASSRQVMRFQY
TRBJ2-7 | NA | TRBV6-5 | ASTFRDRGSYEQY
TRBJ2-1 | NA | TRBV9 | ASSVSAGGTYNEQF
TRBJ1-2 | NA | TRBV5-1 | ASSSDRVGYT
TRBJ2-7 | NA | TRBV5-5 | ASSWGGISSYEQY
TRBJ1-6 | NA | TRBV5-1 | ASSEGQGGHSPLH
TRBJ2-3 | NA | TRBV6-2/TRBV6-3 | ASSYPGPGTSGGTDTQY
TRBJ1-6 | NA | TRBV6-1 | ASSERDRGFSPLH
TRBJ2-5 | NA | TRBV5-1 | ASSLGGRPSQETQY
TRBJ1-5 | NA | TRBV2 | ASSDTGGLQPQH
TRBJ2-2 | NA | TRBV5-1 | ASSRTGATGELF
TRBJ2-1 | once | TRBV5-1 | ASSPAGASYNEQF
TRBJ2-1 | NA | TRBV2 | ASSEGGLGNEQF
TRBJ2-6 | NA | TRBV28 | ASSLDSSGANVLT
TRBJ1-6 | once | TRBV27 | ASSLLGLMNSPLH
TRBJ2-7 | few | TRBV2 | ASSEWAAGSSYEQY
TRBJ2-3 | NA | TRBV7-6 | ASSLWREGPDTQY
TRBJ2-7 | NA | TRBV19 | ASSGQGYEQY
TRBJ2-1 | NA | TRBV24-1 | ATSDLLRYNEQF
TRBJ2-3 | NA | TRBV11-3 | ASSLEGLAVSTDTQY
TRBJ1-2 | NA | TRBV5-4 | ASSLEYSDGYT
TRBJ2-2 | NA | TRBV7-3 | ASSLGQGDTGELF